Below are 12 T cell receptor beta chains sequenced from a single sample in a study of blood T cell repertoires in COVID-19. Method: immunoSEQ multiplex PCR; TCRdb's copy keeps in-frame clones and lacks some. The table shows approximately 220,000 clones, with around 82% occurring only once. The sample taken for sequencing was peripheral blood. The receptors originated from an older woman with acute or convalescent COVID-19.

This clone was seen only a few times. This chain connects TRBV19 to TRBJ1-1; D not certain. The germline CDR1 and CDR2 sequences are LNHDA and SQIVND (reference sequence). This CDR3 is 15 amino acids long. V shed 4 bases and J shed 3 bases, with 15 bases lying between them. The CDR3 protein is CASSTAKLRDTEAFF. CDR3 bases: TGTGCCAGTAGTACCGCAAAATTGAGGGACACTGAAGCTTTCTTT.

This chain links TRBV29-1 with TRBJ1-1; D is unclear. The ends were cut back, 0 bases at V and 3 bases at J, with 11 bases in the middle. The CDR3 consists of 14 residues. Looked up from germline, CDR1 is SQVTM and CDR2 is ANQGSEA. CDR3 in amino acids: CSVEDRRVDTEAFF. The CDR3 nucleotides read TGCAGCGTTGAAGATCGACGGGTTGACACTGAAGCTTTCTTT.

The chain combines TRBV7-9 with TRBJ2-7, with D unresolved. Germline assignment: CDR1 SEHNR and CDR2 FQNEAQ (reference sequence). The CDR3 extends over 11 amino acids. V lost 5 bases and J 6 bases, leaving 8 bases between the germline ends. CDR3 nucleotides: TGTGCCAGCAGCCCAAATTCCGAGCAGTACTTC. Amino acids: CASSPNSEQYF. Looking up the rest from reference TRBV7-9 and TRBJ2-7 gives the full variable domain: DTGVSQNPRHKITKRGQNVTFRCDPISEHNRLYWYRQTLGQGPEFLTYFQNEAQLEKSRLLSDRFSAERPKGSFSTLEIQRTEQGDSAMYLCASSPNSEQYFGPGTRLTVT.

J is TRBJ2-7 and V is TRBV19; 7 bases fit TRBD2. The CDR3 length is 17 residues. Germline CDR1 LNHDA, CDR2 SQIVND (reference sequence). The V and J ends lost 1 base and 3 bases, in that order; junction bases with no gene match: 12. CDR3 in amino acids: CASSIGGLTGDYYEQYF. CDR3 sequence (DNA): TGTGCCAGTAGTATAGGGGGACTAACGGGGGACTACTACGAGCAGTACTTC.

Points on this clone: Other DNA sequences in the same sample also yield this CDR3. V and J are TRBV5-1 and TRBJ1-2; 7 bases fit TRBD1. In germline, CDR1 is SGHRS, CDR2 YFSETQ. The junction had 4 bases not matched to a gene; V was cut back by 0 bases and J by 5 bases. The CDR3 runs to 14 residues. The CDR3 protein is CASSLGQGVYGYTF. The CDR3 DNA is TGCGCCAGCAGCTTGGGACAGGGAGTATATGGCTACACCTTC.

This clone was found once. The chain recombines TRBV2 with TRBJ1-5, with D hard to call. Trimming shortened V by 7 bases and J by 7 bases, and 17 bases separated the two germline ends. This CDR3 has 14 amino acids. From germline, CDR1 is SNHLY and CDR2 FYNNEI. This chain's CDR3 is CASTEGGHWQPQHF. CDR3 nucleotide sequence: TGTGCCAGCACGGAGGGAGGTCATTGGCAGCCCCAGCATTTT.

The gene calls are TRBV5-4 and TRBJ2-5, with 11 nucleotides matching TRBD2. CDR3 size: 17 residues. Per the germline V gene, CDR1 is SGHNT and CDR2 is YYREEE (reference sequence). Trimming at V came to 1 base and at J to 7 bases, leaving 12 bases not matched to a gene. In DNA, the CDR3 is TGTGCCAGCAGCTTGCCGGGACTAGCGGACCAAGGACGGACCCAGTACTTC. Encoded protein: CASSLPGLADQGRTQYF.

The CDR3 protein is CSARDAYEQYF. The CDR3 region has the DNA TGCAGTGCTAGAGATGCGTACGAGCAGTACTTC. The genes are TRBV20-1 and TRBJ2-7; D unclear. Deletions cut 0 bases from V and 4 bases from J, with 4 bases between. Germline V lookup: CDR1 DFQATT, CDR2 SNEGSKA (reference sequence). This CDR3 spans 11 amino acids.

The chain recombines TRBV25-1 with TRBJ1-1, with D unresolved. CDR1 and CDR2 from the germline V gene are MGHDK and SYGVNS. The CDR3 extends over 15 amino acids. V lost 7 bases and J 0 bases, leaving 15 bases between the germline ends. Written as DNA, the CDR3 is TGTGCCAGCACATCCGGTCTAGGCATGAACACTGAAGCTTTCTTT. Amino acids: CASTSGLGMNTEAFF.

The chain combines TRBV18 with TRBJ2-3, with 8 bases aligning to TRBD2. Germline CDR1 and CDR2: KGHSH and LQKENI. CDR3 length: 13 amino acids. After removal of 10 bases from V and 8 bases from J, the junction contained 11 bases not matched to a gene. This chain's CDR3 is CATAAGEEGTQYF. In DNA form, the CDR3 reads TGTGCCACCGCAGCGGGGGAAGAGGGTACGCAGTATTTT.

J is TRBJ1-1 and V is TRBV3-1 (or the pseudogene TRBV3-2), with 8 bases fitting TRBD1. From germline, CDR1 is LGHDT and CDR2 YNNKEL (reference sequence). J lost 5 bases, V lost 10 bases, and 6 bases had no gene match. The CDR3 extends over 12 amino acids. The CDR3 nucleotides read TGTGCCACAGGACAGGGTCGTACTGAAGCTTTCTTT. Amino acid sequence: CATGQGRTEAFF.

Here the CDR3 DNA reads TGTGCCTGGAGTAACCCTCGACAGGGAAGGAACTATGGCTACACCTTC. It is translated as CAWSNPRQGRNYGYTF. The chain combines TRBV30 with TRBJ1-2, with TRBD1 matching 7 bases. The V segment lost 2 bases and the J segment 2 bases; nucleotides outside the gene matches: 11. The length of the CDR3 is 16 residues. CDR1 is GTSNPN and CDR2 is SVGIG in the germline V gene (reference sequence).